The rows below give T cell receptor beta chains drawn from one sample of a study of cytomegalovirus exposure and HLA in healthy donors. Using immunoSEQ multiplex PCR, the repertoire was profiled, and TCRdb retains in-frame clones only, with some absent. The data contain approximately 120,000 clones, roughly 90% of them singletons. The specimen sequenced was PBMCs. These receptor sequences come from a woman between 18 and 29 years old in good health and CMV-seronegative. Each CDR3 is given with its conserved first and last residue. Fields, in order: J gene, V gene, clone size, D gene, CDR3 protein, CDR3 DNA. A D gene is named only where the DNA matches it firmly. Not every row has a clone size; where given, it reads once, few, many or a size class.

j_gene: TRBJ1-2
v_gene: TRBV2
abundance: few
d_gene: TRBD1
CDR3aa: CAEWQGELYGYTF
CDR3nt: TGTGCCGAGTGGCAGGGGGAACTATATGGCTACACCTTC

j_gene: TRBJ1-2
v_gene: TRBV5-1
abundance: once
d_gene: .
CDR3aa: CASRGGGFTNYGYTF
CDR3nt: TGCGCCAGCAGGGGGGGAGGATTCACTAACTATGGCTACACCTTC

j_gene: TRBJ2-4
v_gene: TRBV6-4
abundance: .
d_gene: TRBD1
CDR3aa: CASSDSVPKGGTGELAKNIQYF
CDR3nt: TGTGCCAGCAGTGACTCGGTCCCGAAAGGGGGGACAGGGGAACTAGCCAAAAACATTCAGTACTTC

j_gene: TRBJ2-7
v_gene: TRBV4-1
abundance: .
d_gene: .
CDR3aa: CASSPDDRAYEQYF
CDR3nt: TGCGCCAGCAGCCCCGACGACAGAGCCTACGAGCAGTACTTC

j_gene: TRBJ1-1
v_gene: TRBV6-4
abundance: few
d_gene: TRBD1
CDR3aa: CASRRAGTGGRAFF
CDR3nt: TGTGCCAGCAGGCGAGCCGGGACAGGGGGCAGAGCTTTCTTT

j_gene: TRBJ2-1
v_gene: TRBV5-8
abundance: .
d_gene: TRBD2
CDR3aa: CASMTRGLAGSDEQFF
CDR3nt: TGTGCCAGCATGACCAGGGGACTAGCGGGATCGGATGAGCAGTTCTTC

j_gene: TRBJ2-1
v_gene: TRBV10-3
abundance: .
d_gene: TRBD2
CDR3aa: CAISESGGAVNEQFF
CDR3nt: TGTGCCATCAGTGAGTCGGGAGGGGCGGTCAATGAGCAGTTCTTC

j_gene: TRBJ1-1
v_gene: TRBV27
abundance: .
d_gene: TRBD1
CDR3aa: CASKTGAGTEAFF
CDR3nt: TGTGCCAGCAAAACAGGGGCTGGTACTGAAGCTTTCTTT

j_gene: TRBJ2-2
v_gene: TRBV7-9
abundance: once
d_gene: TRBD2
CDR3aa: CASSYFGGSGSDTGELFF
CDR3nt: TGTGCCAGCAGCTATTTCGGGGGTAGCGGGAGTGACACCGGGGAGCTGTTTTTT

j_gene: TRBJ2-1
v_gene: TRBV11-2
abundance: .
d_gene: TRBD2
CDR3aa: CASSLQFAGLAYNEQFF
CDR3nt: TGTGCCAGCAGCTTACAATTCGCGGGACTAGCGTACAATGAGCAGTTCTTC

j_gene: TRBJ1-2
v_gene: TRBV28
abundance: .
d_gene: TRBD1
CDR3aa: CASSIPGQEGVYGYTF
CDR3nt: TGTGCCAGCAGTATCCCGGGACAGGAGGGTGTCTATGGCTACACCTTC

j_gene: TRBJ2-3
v_gene: TRBV19
abundance: .
d_gene: TRBD1
CDR3aa: CASRDRGFGTDTQYF
CDR3nt: TGTGCCAGCAGGGACAGGGGGTTCGGCACAGATACGCAGTATTTT

j_gene: TRBJ2-2
v_gene: TRBV5-8
abundance: .
d_gene: TRBD2
CDR3aa: CASSPTSGDLTGELFF
CDR3nt: TGTGCCAGCAGCCCGACTAGCGGGGATTTAACCGGGGAGCTGTTTTTT

j_gene: TRBJ1-2
v_gene: TRBV19
abundance: few
d_gene: .
CDR3aa: CASSISFPSNYGYTF
CDR3nt: TGTGCCAGTAGTATATCGTTCCCCAGTAACTATGGCTACACCTTC

j_gene: TRBJ1-2
v_gene: TRBV6-1
abundance: .
d_gene: TRBD1
CDR3aa: CASWGQEGGGYTF
CDR3nt: TGTGCCAGCTGGGGACAGGAAGGAGGTGGCTACACCTTC

j_gene: TRBJ1-3
v_gene: TRBV19
abundance: .
d_gene: .
CDR3aa: CASSITRSGNTIYF
CDR3nt: TGTGCCAGTAGTATAACCAGATCTGGAAACACCATATATTTT

j_gene: TRBJ2-6
v_gene: TRBV5-6
abundance: .
d_gene: TRBD1
CDR3aa: CASSFPTGDTGANVLTF
CDR3nt: TGTGCCAGCAGCTTCCCTACAGGGGATACCGGGGCCAACGTCCTGACTTTC

j_gene: TRBJ2-1
v_gene: TRBV5-1
abundance: .
d_gene: .
CDR3aa: CASSLGRGIYNEQFF
CDR3nt: TGCGCCAGCAGCTTAGGAAGGGGGATTTACAATGAGCAGTTCTTC

j_gene: TRBJ2-2
v_gene: TRBV9
abundance: once
d_gene: .
CDR3aa: CASSVLSATNTGELFF
CDR3nt: TGTGCCAGCAGCGTATTGAGCGCAACGAACACCGGGGAGCTGTTTTTT

j_gene: TRBJ2-7
v_gene: TRBV4-2
abundance: .
d_gene: .
CDR3aa: CASSSGVQIYEQYF
CDR3nt: TGTGCCAGCAGCTCAGGTGTCCAAATATACGAGCAGTACTTC

j_gene: TRBJ2-5
v_gene: TRBV29-1
abundance: .
d_gene: TRBD2
CDR3aa: CSVDPGLSGGETQYF
CDR3nt: TGCAGCGTTGACCCAGGGCTTAGCGGGGGAGAGACCCAGTACTTC

j_gene: TRBJ2-1
v_gene: TRBV14
abundance: .
d_gene: .
CDR3aa: CASSQDFQDEQFF
CDR3nt: TGTGCCAGCAGCCAAGATTTCCAGGATGAGCAGTTCTTC

j_gene: TRBJ1-2
v_gene: TRBV18
abundance: few
d_gene: .
CDR3aa: CASSPPADSYGYTF
CDR3nt: TGTGCCAGCTCACCACCGGCCGACAGCTATGGCTACACCTTC

j_gene: TRBJ1-1
v_gene: TRBV28
abundance: few
d_gene: TRBD1
CDR3aa: CASITGVMSEAFF
CDR3nt: TGTGCCAGCATCACAGGGGTAATGTCTGAAGCTTTCTTT

j_gene: TRBJ1-2
v_gene: TRBV2
abundance: .
d_gene: TRBD1
CDR3aa: CASSPTGEKGYTF
CDR3nt: TGTGCCAGCAGTCCCACAGGGGAGAAAGGCTACACCTTC

j_gene: TRBJ2-5
v_gene: TRBV19
abundance: .
d_gene: .
CDR3aa: CASSIGIGETQYF
CDR3nt: TGTGCCAGTAGTATCGGGATCGGGGAGACCCAGTACTTC

j_gene: TRBJ2-7
v_gene: TRBV5-1
abundance: .
d_gene: .
CDR3aa: CASRADYEQYF
CDR3nt: TGCGCCAGCAGGGCAGACTACGAGCAGTACTTC

j_gene: TRBJ1-1
v_gene: TRBV11-2
abundance: once
d_gene: TRBD1
CDR3aa: CASSSPTGGGSEAFF
CDR3nt: TGTGCCAGCAGCTCGCCGACAGGGGGTGGTTCTGAAGCTTTCTTT

j_gene: TRBJ1-2
v_gene: TRBV6-1
abundance: .
d_gene: TRBD1
CDR3aa: CASRPGQGLYGYTF
CDR3nt: TGTGCCAGCAGACCGGGACAGGGCCTCTATGGCTACACCTTC

j_gene: TRBJ2-4
v_gene: TRBV5-1
abundance: once
d_gene: TRBD2
CDR3aa: CASSGGLAGVIKNIQYF
CDR3nt: TGCGCCAGCAGCGGGGGACTAGCGGGAGTTATCAAAAACATTCAGTACTTC

j_gene: TRBJ2-7
v_gene: TRBV6-1
abundance: .
d_gene: TRBD2
CDR3aa: CASSELAGYEQYF
CDR3nt: TGTGCCAGCAGTGAACTAGCGGGATACGAGCAGTACTTC

j_gene: TRBJ1-2
v_gene: TRBV19
abundance: .
d_gene: .
CDR3aa: CAVGLVSRGYTF
CDR3nt: TGTGCCGTGGGGCTAGTTTCTAGGGGCTACACCTTC

j_gene: TRBJ1-2
v_gene: TRBV9
abundance: .
d_gene: .
CDR3aa: CASSVEGVGGYTF
CDR3nt: TGTGCCAGCAGCGTAGAAGGGGTTGGCGGCTACACCTTC

j_gene: TRBJ2-7
v_gene: TRBV6-1
abundance: .
d_gene: TRBD2
CDR3aa: CASSPLLAGTEQYF
CDR3nt: TGTGCCAGCAGCCCCTTACTAGCGGGAACCGAGCAGTACTTC

j_gene: TRBJ1-5
v_gene: TRBV28
abundance: .
d_gene: .
CDR3aa: CASSSRGYRAPQPQHF
CDR3nt: TGTGCCAGCAGTTCACGAGGCTACAGGGCACCTCAGCCCCAGCATTTT

j_gene: TRBJ2-7
v_gene: TRBV7-2
abundance: .
d_gene: TRBD2
CDR3aa: CASSVGLAAYEQYF
CDR3nt: TGTGCCAGCAGCGTCGGACTAGCGGCCTACGAGCAGTACTTC

j_gene: TRBJ2-3
v_gene: TRBV28
abundance: once
d_gene: .
CDR3aa: CAGGGMNTDTQYF
CDR3nt: TGTGCCGGGGGGGGCATGAACACAGATACGCAGTATTTT